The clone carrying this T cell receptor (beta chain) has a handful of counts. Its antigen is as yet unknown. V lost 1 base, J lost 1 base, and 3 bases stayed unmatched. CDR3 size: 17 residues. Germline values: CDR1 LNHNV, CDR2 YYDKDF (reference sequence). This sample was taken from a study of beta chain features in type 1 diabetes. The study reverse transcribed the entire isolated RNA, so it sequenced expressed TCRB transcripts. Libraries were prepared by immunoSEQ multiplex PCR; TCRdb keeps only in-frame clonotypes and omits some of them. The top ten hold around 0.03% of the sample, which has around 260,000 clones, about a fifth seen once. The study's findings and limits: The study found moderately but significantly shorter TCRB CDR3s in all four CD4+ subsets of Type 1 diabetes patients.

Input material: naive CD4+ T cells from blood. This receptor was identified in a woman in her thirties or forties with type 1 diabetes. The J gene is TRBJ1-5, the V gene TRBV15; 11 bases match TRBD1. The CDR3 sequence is CATSRAWTGGSNQPQHF. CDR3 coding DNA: TGTGCCACCAGCAGAGCCTGGACAGGGGGCAGCAATCAGCCCCAGCATTTT.